This T cell receptor (beta chain) comes out of a study of cytomegalovirus exposure and HLA in healthy donors. Unmatched junction bases numbered 10, after V lost 4 bases and J lost 3 bases. Germline V gene lookup returns CDR1 SGHNT and CDR2 YYREEE (reference sequence). The CDR3 has 16 residues. General observations from the study: Analyzed later, association rates of TCRs varied across HLA loci, with DRB1 most and HLA-C fewest. Cytomegalovirus-associated TCR beta chains were listed, numbering around 150. Most TCR sequences proved rare, with some public TCRs found in many donors. TCR beta sequences reportedly predicted most subjects' HLA-A and HLA-B alleles accurately.

This PCR relied on a set of 60 Vbeta primers and 13 Jbeta primers. The table came from immunoSEQ multiplex PCR; TCRdb's copy has only in-frame clones and leaves some out. The sample lists 100,000 to 120,000 clones; 80% were seen once. About this clone itself: Its antigen is as yet unknown.

The sequenced sample consisted of PBMCs. The chain employs TRBV5-4 and TRBJ1-5; 7 nucleotides agree with TRBD1. The sequence was collected from a woman aged 60-75 years in good health and CMV-seropositive. This chain's CDR3 is CASSAAPDRANQPQHF. CDR3 nucleotides: TGTGCCAGCAGCGCCGCCCCTGACAGGGCCAATCAGCCCCAGCATTTT.